Presented here are 15 T cell receptor beta chains from one specimen sequenced in a study of cytomegalovirus exposure and HLA in healthy donors. In the PCR, 60 Vbeta and 13 Jbeta primers were used. Here immunoSEQ multiplex PCR was the method, and the copy in TCRdb shows in-frame clones only, minus some. The repertoire holds 150,000 to 200,000 clones, approximately 85% seen once, with around a tenth in the top ten. The sequenced sample was PBMCs. These receptors were collected from a man younger than 30 in good health and CMV-seropositive.

V and J are TRBV2 and TRBJ1-1; the D is unclear. Germline V gene data show CDR1 as SNHLY and CDR2 as FYNNEI. CDR3 length: 14 amino acids. V gave up 8 bases and J gave up 0 bases, with 13 bases separating them. This CDR3 reads CASLIGTMNTEAFF. In DNA form, the CDR3 reads TGTGCCAGCCTTATCGGTACGATGAACACTGAAGCTTTCTTT.

This clone was detected only once. The J gene is TRBJ1-6, the V gene TRBV6-5, with D possibly being TRBD1 (6 bases). The CDR3 runs 14 residues. CDR1 is MNHEY and CDR2 is SVGAGI in the germline V gene. Between the trimmed V and J ends, which lost 6 bases and 7 bases, there was a span of 13 bases. CDR3 in amino acids: CASRQGDSNSPLHF. The CDR3 DNA reads as TGTGCCAGCAGACAGGGAGATAGCAATTCACCCCTCCACTTT.

V usage is TRBV30 and J usage is TRBJ2-1, with D perhaps matching TRBD2 (6 bases). Deletions cut 4 bases from V and 2 bases from J, with 15 bases between. Germline lookup yields CDR1 GTSNPN and CDR2 SVGIG (reference sequence). This CDR3 spans 15 amino acids. The CDR3 nucleotides read TGTGCCTGGATCCACGACCGGGGGACCTACAATGAGCAGTTCTTC. It specifies CAWIHDRGTYNEQFF.

This rearrangement joins TRBV6-5 to TRBJ2-5, with D possibly TRBD1 on 6 matching bases. This CDR3 is 12 amino acids long. Trimming shortened V by 4 bases and J by 11 bases, and 14 bases separated the two germline ends. CDR1 and CDR2 from the germline V gene are MNHEY and SVGAGI. Written as DNA, the CDR3 is TGTGCCAGCAGTTGGGACAATCAGGGGCAGTACTTC. Protein sequence: CASSWDNQGQYF.

The rearrangement links TRBV20-1 to TRBJ2-1; 7 bases are shared with TRBD2. The CDR3 is made up of 11 amino acids. CDR1 and CDR2 from the germline V gene are DFQATT and SNEGSKA (reference sequence). CDR3 in DNA: TGCAGCGGCGGGGGAACCAATGAGCAGTTCTTC. Protein sequence: CSGGGTNEQFF.

The V gene is TRBV29-1, the J gene TRBJ1-6, with 8 bases identical to TRBD1. The CDR3 runs to 16 residues. CDR1 and CDR2 from the germline V gene are SQVTM and ANQGSEA. Trimming took 7 bases from V and 3 from J; bases not matched to a gene: 11. As DNA, the CDR3 is TGCAGCGCCCAACGGGCAGGGGGCTTCTATAATTCACCCCTCCACTTT. Amino acid sequence: CSAQRAGGFYNSPLHF. The variable domain in full, with the rest retrieved from reference TRBV29-1 and TRBJ1-6, is SAVISQKPSRDICQRGTSLTIQCQVDSQVTMMFWYRQQPGQSLTLIATANQGSEATYESGFVIDKFPISRPNLTFSTLTVSNMSPEDSSIYLCSAQRAGGFYNSPLHFGNGTRLTVT.

About this clone: One end of the junction fails to match germline, which may point to a read error. This sequence joins TRBV4-3 and TRBJ1-2; possibly TRBD1 for D (6 bases). From germline, CDR1 is LGHNA and CDR2 YSLEER. There are 12 residues in the CDR3. The CDR3 nucleotides are TGCGCCAGCAGCCAAGGGACAGACCGCCGTGCCTTC. It is translated as CASSQGTDRRAF.

The rearrangement links TRBV29-1 to TRBJ1-2; D may be TRBD1 (5 bases). Trimming took off 6 bases at V and 2 bases at J, with 19 bases between the two ends. Germline V lookup: CDR1 SQVTM, CDR2 ANQGSEA. The CDR3 length is 15 residues. The chain's CDR3 is CSVPREGRTNYGYTF. CDR3 in DNA: TGCAGCGTCCCTCGGGAGGGGCGAACGAACTATGGCTACACCTTC.

The V and J genes are TRBV27 and TRBJ2-3, with D perhaps TRBD2 (6 bases). CDR3 length: 17 residues. The V gene lost 7 bases and the J gene lost 2 bases, with 22 bases spanning the gap. The V gene's germline CDR1 is MNHEY and CDR2 SMNVEV (reference sequence). CDR3 sequence: CASTDPLSAGNTDTQYF. The CDR3 DNA reads as TGTGCCAGCACCGACCCACTTTCTGCGGGGAACACAGATACGCAGTATTTT.

The chain recombines TRBV7-4 with TRBJ1-6, with a weak D call TRBD1 (5 bases). The CDR3 sequence is 14 residues long. V was shortened by 4 bases and J by 4 bases, with 8 bases between the two germline ends. Germline V lookup: CDR1 SGHVT, CDR2 SQSDAQ. This CDR3 is CASSSRAYNSPLHF. CDR3 DNA sequence: TGTGCCAGCAGCTCCAGGGCGTATAATTCACCCCTCCACTTT.

This clone was observed a single time. The genes are TRBV27 and TRBJ2-1, with D possibly matching TRBD2 (5 bases). The CDR3 covers 15 residues. Germline CDR1 reads MNHEY; CDR2 reads SMNVEV (reference sequence). Trimming took off 0 bases at V and 0 bases at J, with 6 bases between the two ends. The CDR3 coding sequence is TGTGCCAGCAGTTTATCAGGGAGCTCCTACAATGAGCAGTTCTTC. It is translated as CASSLSGSSYNEQFF.

This clone was detected only a few times. V and J are TRBV4-1 and TRBJ1-1, with a possible D match to TRBD1 (6 bases). V was cut by 6 bases and J by 1 base, with 9 bases left in between. The CDR3 is made up of 13 amino acids. Looked up from germline, CDR1 is MGHRA and CDR2 is YSYEKL. The CDR3 region has the DNA TGCGCCAGCAGGGTGACAGGGAACACTGAAGCTTTCTTT. Protein product: CASRVTGNTEAFF.

J is TRBJ1-4 and V is TRBV7-2; D not resolved. The V end was cut by 2 bases, the J end by 4 bases, with 8 bases between. Per germline, CDR1 SGHTA and CDR2 FQGNSA. The CDR3 has 14 amino acids. The CDR3 loop is CASSLSFVNEKLFF. CDR3 in DNA: TGTGCCAGCAGCTTAAGCTTTGTTAATGAAAAACTGTTTTTT.

The gene calls are TRBV9 and TRBJ1-1; 8 nucleotides align to TRBD1. Germline CDR1 reads SGDLS; CDR2 reads YYNGEE. V shed 2 bases, J shed 5 bases, and the junction held 8 bases outside the gene matches. This CDR3 comprises 15 residues. CDR3 residues: CASSVAGGADTEAFF. The CDR3 nucleotides read TGTGCCAGCAGCGTCGCAGGGGGCGCCGATACTGAAGCTTTCTTT.

V gene TRBV5-6 combines with J gene TRBJ2-3; no firm D call. This CDR3 is 14 amino acids long. From germline, CDR1 is SGHDT and CDR2 YYEEEE. Deletions cut 2 bases from V and 3 bases from J, with 10 bases between. CDR3: CASSFPTETDTQYF. DNA of the CDR3: TGTGCCAGCAGCTTCCCAACAGAGACAGATACGCAGTATTTT.